This TCR beta chain was sequenced during a study of CD8 T cells in ankylosing spondylitis. Details on this clonotype: As yet, its antigen is unknown.

Germline V gives CDR1 DFQATT, CDR2 SNEGSKA (reference sequence). The CDR3 covers 16 residues. The germline V and J ends were trimmed by 0 bases and 2 bases, with 17 bases remaining between them. One entry per CDR3 protein, called by TCRdb with MiXCR from the 5' RACE reads. In the table there are around 890,000 distinct CDR3 sequences, over 9.5% of which are singletons. The study's findings and limits: As for the disease-linked clones, they showed a CD8+ phenotype and occurred at relatively low frequencies in peripheral blood. Apparently characteristic of ankylosing spondylitis blood was a TCR beta motif (about 8 highly homologous variants). Some motif variants had been reported before (in reactive arthritis synovial fluid and blood).

The sequenced sample was blood, either unsorted or a sorted T cell fraction (not recorded which). This chain links TRBV20-1 with TRBJ2-7; D is unresolved. The origin of this receptor is a male donor with ankylosing spondylitis. CDR3 sequence reads: CSARDRKLGQAYEQYF. DNA for the CDR3: TGCAGTGCTAGAGATCGAAAGTTAGGCCAAGCCTACGAGCAGTACTTC.